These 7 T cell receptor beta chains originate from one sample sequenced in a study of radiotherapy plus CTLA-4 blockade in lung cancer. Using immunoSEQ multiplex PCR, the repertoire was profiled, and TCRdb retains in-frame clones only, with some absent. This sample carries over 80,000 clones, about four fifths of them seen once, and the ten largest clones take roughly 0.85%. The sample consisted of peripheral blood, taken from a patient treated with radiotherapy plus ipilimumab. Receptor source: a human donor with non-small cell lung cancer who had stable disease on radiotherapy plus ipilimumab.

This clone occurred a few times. CDR3 bases: TGTGCCAGTAGTATCCTCGACAAATACGAGCAGTACTTC. Its protein is CASSILDKYEQYF. The gene calls are TRBV19 and TRBJ2-7; D gene unclear. Per germline, CDR1 LNHDA and CDR2 SQIVND (reference sequence). The V end lost 3 bases, the J end lost 4 bases, and 10 bases lay between the germline ends. This CDR3 region has 13 residues.

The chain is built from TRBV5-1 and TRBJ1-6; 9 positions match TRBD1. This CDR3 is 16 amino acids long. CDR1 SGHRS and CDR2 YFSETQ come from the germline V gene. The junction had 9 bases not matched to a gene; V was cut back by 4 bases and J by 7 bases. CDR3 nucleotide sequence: TGCGCCAGCAGCGCCGGGACAGGGAGTACAAATTCACCCCTCCACTTT. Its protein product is CASSAGTGSTNSPLHF.

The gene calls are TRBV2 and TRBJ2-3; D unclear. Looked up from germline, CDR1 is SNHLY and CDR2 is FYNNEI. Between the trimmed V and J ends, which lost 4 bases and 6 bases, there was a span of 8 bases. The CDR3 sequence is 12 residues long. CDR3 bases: TGTGCCAGCAGTGTTACGGGCGATACGCAGTATTTT. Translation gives CASSVTGDTQYF.

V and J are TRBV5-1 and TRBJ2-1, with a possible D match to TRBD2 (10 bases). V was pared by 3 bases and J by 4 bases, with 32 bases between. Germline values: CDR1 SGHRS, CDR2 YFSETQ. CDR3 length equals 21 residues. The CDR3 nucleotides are TGCGCCAGCAGCTATCCCCCTTGGGACAGGGACCTACTAGCGGGGTACAATGAGCAGTTCTTC. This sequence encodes CASSYPPWDRDLLAGYNEQFF.

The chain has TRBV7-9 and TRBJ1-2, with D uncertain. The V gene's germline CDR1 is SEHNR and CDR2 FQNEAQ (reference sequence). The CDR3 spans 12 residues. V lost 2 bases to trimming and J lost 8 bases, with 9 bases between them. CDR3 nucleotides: TGTGCCAGCAGCTTATCCGAGGCCGGCTACACCTTC. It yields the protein CASSLSEAGYTF.

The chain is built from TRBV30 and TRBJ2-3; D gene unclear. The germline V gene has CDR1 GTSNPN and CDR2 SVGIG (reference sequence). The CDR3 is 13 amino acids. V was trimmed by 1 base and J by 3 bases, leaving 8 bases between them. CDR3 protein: CAWSGGGTDTQYF. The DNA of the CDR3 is TGTGCCTGGAGTGGAGGTGGGACAGATACGCAGTATTTT.

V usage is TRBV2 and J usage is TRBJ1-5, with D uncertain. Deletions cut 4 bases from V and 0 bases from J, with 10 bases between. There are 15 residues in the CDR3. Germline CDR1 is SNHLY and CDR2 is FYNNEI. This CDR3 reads CASSAEQHSNQPQHF. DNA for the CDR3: TGTGCCAGCAGTGCGGAACAGCATAGCAATCAGCCCCAGCATTTT. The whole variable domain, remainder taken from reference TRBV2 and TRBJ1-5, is EPEVTQTPSHQVTQMGQEVILRCVPISNHLYFYWYRQILGQKVEFLVSFYNNEISEKSEIFDDQFSVERPDGSNFTLKIRSTKLEDSAMYFCASSAEQHSNQPQHFGDGTRLSIL.